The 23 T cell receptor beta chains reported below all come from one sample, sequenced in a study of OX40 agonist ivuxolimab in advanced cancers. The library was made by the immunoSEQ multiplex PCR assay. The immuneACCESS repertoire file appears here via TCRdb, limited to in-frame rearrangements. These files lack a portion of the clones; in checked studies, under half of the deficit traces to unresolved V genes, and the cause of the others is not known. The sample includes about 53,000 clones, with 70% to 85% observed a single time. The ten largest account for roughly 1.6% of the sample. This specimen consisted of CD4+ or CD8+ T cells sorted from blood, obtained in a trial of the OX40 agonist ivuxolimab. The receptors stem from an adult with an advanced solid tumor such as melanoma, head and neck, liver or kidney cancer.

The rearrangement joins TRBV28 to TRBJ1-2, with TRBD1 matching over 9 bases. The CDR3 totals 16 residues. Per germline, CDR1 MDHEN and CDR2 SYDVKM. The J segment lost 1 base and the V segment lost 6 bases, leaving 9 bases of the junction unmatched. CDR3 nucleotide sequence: TGTGCCAGCAGGGGACAGGGAATCCTAAATAACTATGGCTACACCTTC. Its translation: CASRGQGILNNYGYTF.

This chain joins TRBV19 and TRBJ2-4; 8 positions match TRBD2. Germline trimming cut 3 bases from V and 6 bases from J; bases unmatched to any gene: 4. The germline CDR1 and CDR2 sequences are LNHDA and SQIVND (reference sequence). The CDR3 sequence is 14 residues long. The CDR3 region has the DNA TGTGCCAGTAGTATGATCAGCGGGGGAAACATTCAGTACTTC. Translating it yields CASSMISGGNIQYF.

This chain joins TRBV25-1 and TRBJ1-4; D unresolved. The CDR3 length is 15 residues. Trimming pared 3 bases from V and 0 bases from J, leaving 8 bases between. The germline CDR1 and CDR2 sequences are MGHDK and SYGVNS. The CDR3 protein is CASSDFTATNEKLFF. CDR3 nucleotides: TGTGCCAGCAGTGATTTTACTGCAACTAATGAAAAACTGTTTTTT. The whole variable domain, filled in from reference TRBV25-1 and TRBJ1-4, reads EADIYQTPRYLVIGTGKKITLECSQTMGHDKMYWYQQDPGMELHLIHYSYGVNSTEKGDLSSESTVSRIRTEHFPLTLESARPSHTSQYLCASSDFTATNEKLFFGSGTQLSVL.

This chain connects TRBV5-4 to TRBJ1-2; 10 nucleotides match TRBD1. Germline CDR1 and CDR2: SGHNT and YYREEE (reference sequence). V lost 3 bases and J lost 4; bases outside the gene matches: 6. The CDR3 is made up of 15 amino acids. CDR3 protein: CASSSGTGATYGYTF. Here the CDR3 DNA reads TGTGCCAGCAGCTCCGGGACAGGGGCTACCTATGGCTACACCTTC.

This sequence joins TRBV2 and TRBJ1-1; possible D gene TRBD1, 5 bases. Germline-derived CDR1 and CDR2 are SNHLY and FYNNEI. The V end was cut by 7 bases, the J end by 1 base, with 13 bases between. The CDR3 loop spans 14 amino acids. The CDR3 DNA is TGTGCCAGCACTTTTGGGGGATCGAACACTGAAGCTTTCTTT. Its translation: CASTFGGSNTEAFF.

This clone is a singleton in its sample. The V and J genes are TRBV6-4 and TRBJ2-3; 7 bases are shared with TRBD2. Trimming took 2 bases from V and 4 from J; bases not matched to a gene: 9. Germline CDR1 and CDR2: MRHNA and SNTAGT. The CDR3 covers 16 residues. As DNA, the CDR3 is TGTGCCAGCAGTGACCAACCAGACAGCGGGGCAGATACGCAGTATTTT. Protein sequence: CASSDQPDSGADTQYF.

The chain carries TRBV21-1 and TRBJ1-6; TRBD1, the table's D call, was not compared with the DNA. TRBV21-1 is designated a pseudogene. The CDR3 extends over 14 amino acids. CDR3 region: CASSHGQDNSPLHF. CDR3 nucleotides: TGTGCCAGCAGCCACGGACAGGATAATTCACCCCTCCACTTT.

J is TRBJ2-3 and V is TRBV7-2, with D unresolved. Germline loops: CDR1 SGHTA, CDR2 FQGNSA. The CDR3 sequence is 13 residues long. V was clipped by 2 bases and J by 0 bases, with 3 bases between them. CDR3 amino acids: CASSLQSTDTQYF. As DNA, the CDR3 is TGTGCCAGCAGCTTACAGAGCACAGATACGCAGTATTTT.

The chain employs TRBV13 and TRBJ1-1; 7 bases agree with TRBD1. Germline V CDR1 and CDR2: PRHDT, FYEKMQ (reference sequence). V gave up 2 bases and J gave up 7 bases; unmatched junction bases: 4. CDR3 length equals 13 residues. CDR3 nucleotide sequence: TGTGCCAGCAGCTTATTAGGGGGCGTTGAAGCTTTCTTT. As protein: CASSLLGGVEAFF. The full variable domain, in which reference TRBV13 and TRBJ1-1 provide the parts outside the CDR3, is AAGVIQSPRHLIKEKRETATLKCYPIPRHDTVYWYQQGPGQDPQFLISFYEKMQSDKGSIPDRFSAQQFSDYHSELNMSSLELGDSALYFCASSLLGGVEAFFGQGTRLTVV.

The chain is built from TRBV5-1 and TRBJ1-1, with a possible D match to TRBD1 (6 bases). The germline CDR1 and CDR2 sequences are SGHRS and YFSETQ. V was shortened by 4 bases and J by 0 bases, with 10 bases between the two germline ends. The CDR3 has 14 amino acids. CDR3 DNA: TGCGCCAGCAGCCAGGGGAATATGAACACTGAAGCTTTCTTT. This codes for CASSQGNMNTEAFF.

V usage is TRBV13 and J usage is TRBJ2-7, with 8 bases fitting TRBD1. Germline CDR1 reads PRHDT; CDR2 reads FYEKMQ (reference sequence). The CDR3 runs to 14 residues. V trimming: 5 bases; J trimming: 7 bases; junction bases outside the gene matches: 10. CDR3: CASSLRQGPGEQYF. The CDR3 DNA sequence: TGTGCCAGCAGCCTCAGACAGGGGCCGGGAGAGCAGTACTTC.

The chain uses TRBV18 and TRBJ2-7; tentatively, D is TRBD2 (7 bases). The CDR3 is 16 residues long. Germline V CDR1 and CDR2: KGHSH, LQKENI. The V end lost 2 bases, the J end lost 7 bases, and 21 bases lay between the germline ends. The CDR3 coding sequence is TGTGCCAGCTCACCAGGATTGACGGGAGGACAGAGAGAGCAGTACTTC. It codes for CASSPGLTGGQREQYF.

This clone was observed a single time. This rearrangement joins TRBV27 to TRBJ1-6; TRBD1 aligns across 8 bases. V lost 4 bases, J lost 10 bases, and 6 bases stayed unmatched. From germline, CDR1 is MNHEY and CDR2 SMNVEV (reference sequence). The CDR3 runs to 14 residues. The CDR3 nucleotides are TGTGCCAGCAGTTCCGGGACAGGAGAGTCACCCCTCCACTTT. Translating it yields CASSSGTGESPLHF.

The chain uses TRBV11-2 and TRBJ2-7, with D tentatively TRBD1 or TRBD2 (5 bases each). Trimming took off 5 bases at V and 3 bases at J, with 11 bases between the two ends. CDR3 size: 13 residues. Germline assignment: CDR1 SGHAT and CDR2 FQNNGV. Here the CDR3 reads CASSPWGSYEQYF. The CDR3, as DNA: TGTGCCAGCAGCCCCTGGGGGAGCTACGAGCAGTACTTC.

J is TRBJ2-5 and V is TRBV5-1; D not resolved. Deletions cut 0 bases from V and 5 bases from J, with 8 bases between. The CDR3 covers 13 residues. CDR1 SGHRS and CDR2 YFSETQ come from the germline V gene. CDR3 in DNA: TGCGCCAGCAGCTTGGGACTTCTGGAGACCCAGTACTTC. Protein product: CASSLGLLETQYF.

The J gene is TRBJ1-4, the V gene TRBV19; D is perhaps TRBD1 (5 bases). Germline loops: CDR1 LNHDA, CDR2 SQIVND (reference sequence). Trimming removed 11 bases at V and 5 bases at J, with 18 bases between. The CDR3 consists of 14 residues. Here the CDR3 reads CASTPGLSNEKLFF. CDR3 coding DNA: TGTGCCTCCACTCCGGGACTTAGCAATGAAAAACTGTTTTTT.

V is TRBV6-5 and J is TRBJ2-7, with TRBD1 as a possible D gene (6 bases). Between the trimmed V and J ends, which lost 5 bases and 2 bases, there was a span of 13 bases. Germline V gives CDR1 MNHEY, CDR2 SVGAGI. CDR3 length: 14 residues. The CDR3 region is CASSRRDTTYEQYF. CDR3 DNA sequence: TGTGCCAGCAGTCGCCGGGACACTACCTACGAGCAGTACTTC.

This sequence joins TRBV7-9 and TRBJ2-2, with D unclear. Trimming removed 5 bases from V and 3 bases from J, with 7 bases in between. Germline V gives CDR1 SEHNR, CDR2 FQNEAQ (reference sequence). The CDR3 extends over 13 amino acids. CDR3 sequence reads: CASSRTYTGELFF. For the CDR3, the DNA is TGTGCCAGCAGCCGCACGTACACCGGGGAGCTGTTTTTT.

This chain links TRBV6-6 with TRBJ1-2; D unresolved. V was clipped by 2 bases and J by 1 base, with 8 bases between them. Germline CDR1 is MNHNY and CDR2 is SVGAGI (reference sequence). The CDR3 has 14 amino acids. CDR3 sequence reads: CASSYAADNYGYTF. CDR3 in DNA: TGTGCCAGCAGTTACGCGGCAGATAACTATGGCTACACCTTC.

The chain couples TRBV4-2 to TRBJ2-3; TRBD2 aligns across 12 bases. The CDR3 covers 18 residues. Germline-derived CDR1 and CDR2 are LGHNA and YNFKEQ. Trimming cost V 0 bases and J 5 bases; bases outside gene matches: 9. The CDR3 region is CASSQDRRTSGNKDTQYF. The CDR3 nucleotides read TGTGCCAGCAGCCAAGATCGAAGGACTAGCGGGAACAAAGATACGCAGTATTTT.

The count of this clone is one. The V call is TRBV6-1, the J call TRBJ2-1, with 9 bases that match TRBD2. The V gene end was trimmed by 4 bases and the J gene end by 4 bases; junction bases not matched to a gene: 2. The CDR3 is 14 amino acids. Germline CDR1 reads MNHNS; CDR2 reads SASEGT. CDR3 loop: CASSGLAVYNEQFF. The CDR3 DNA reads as TGTGCCAGCAGTGGACTAGCGGTGTACAATGAGCAGTTCTTC.

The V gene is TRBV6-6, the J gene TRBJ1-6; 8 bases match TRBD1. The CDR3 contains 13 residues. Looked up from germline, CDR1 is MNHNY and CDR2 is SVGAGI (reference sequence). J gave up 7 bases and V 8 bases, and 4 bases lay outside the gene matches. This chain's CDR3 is CASRSGGNSPLHF. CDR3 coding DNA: TGTGCCAGCCGTTCAGGGGGCAATTCACCCCTCCACTTT.

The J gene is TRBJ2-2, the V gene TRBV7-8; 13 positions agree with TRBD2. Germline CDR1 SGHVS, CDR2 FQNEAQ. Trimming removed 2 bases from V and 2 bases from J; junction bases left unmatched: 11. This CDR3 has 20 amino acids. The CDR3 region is CASSLMIPGLAGSNTGELFF. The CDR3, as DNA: TGTGCCAGCAGCTTAATGATTCCGGGACTAGCGGGATCAAACACCGGGGAGCTGTTTTTT.